This T cell receptor (beta chain) stems from a study of T-cell reconstitution after alpha-beta-depleted transplantation in children. Unique molecular identifiers featured in how the TCRbeta library was prepared. TCRdb called the PCR reads again in MiXCR, with one record for every CDR3 protein. The repertoire includes about 400,000 distinct CDR3 sequences, 13% of them detected once, and around 4% sits in the top ten. In germline, CDR1 is SQVTM, CDR2 ANQGSEA. V was shortened by 3 bases and J by 2 bases, with 11 bases between the two germline ends. The CDR3 has 13 amino acids. The clonotype originates from a human donor who donated a stem cell graft to a child with Fanconi anemia. The sequencing here drew on PBMCs, taken from the stem cell graft. J is TRBJ2-7 and V is TRBV29-1; the D gene is possibly TRBD1 (5 bases). The CDR3 loop reads CSVDRAGTYEQYF. The CDR3 coding sequence is TGCAGCGTTGATAGGGCAGGGACCTACGAGCAGTACTTC.